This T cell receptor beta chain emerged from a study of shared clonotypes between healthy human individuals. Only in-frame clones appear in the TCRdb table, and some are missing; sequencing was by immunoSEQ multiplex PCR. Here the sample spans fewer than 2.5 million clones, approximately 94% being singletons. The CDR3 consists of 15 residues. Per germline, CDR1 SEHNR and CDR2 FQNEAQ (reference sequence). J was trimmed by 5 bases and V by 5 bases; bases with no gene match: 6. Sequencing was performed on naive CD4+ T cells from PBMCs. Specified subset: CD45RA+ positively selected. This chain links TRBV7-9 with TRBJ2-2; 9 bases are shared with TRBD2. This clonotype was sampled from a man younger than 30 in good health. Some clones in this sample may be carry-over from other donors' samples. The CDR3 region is CASSLRTSDTGELFF. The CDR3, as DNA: TGTGCCAGCAGCCTTCGGACTAGCGATACCGGGGAGCTGTTTTTT.